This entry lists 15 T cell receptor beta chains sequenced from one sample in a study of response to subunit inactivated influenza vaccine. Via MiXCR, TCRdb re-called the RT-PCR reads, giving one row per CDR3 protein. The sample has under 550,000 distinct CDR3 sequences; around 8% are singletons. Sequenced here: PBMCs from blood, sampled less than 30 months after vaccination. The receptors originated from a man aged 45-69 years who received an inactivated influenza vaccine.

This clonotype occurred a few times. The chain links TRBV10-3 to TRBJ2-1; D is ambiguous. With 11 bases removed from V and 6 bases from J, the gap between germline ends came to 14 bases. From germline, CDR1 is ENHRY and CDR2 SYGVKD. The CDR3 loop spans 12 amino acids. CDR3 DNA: TGTGCCCATCCCGTCGAAGGCAATGAGCAGTTCTTC. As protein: CAHPVEGNEQFF.

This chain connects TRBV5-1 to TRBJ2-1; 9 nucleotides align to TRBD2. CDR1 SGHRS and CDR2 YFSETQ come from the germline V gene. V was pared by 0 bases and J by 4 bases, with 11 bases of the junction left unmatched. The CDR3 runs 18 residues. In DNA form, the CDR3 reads TGCGCCAGCAGCTTGGGTACGTCGCGGGGGGGCCTTTACAATGAGCAGTTCTTC. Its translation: CASSLGTSRGGLYNEQFF.

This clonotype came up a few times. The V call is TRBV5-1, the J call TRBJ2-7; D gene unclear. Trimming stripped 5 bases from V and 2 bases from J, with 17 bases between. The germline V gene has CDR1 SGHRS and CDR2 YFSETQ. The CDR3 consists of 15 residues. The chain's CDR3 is CASRTGPESAYEQYF. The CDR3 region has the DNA TGCGCCAGCAGGACCGGGCCAGAATCAGCCTACGAGCAGTACTTC.

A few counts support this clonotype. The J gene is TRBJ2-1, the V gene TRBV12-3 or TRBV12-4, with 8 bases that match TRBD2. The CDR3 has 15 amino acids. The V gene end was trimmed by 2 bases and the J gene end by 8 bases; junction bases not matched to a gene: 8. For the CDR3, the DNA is TGTGCCAGCAGTTTAAACCGGGAGGGCCGGTATGAGCAGTTCTTC. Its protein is CASSLNREGRYEQFF.

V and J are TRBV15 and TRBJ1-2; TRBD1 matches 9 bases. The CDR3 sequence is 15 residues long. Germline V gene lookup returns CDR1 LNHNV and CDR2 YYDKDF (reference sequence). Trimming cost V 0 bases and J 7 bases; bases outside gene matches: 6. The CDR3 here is CATSRDRTGAGGYTF. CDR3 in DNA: TGTGCCACCAGCAGAGATCGGACAGGGGCCGGTGGCTACACCTTC.

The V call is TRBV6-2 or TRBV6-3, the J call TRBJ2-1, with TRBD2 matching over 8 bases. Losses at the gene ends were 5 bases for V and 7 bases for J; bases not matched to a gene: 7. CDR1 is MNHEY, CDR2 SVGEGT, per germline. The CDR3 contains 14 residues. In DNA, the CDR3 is TGTGCCAGCAGTCGGGGGGGCGTCTCAAATGAGCAGTTCTTC. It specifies CASSRGGVSNEQFF.

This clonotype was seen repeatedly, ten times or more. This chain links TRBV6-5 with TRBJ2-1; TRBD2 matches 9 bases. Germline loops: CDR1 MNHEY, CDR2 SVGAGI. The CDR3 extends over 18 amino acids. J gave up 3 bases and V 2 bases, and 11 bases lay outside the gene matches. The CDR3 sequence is CASSYQRGLALVYNEQFF. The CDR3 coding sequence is TGTGCCAGCAGTTACCAGAGAGGACTAGCGCTAGTCTACAATGAGCAGTTCTTC.

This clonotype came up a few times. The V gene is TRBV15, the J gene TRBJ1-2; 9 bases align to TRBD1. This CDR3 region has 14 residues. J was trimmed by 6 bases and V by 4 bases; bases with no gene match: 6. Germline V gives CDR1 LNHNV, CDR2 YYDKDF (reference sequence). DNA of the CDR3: TGTGCCACCAGCAACCGGGACAGGGCTAATGGCTACACCTTC. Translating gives CATSNRDRANGYTF. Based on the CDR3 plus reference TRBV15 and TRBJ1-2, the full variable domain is DAMVIQNPRYQVTQFGKPVTLSCSQTLNHNVMYWYQQKSSQAPKLLFHYYDKDFNNEADTPDNFQSRRPNTSFCFLDIRSPGLGDTAMYLCATSNRDRANGYTFGSGTRLTVV.

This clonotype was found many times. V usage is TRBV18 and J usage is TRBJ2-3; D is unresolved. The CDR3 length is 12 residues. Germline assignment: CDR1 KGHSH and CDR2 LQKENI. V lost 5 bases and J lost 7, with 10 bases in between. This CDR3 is CASSDTRNTQYF. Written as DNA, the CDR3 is TGTGCCAGCTCAGATACCCGTAATACGCAGTATTTT.

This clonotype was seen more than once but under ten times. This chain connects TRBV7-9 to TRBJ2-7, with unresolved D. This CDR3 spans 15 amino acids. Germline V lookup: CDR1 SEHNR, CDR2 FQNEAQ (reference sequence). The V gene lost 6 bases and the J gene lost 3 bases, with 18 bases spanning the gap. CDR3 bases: TGTGCCAGCAGTCGCATCCCTTCTCAGAGCTACGAGCAGTACTTC. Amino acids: CASSRIPSQSYEQYF. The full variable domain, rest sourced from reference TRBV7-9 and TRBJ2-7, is DTGVSQNPRHKITKRGQNVTFRCDPISEHNRLYWYRQTLGQGPEFLTYFQNEAQLEKSRLLSDRFSAERPKGSFSTLEIQRTEQGDSAMYLCASSRIPSQSYEQYFGPGTRLTVT.

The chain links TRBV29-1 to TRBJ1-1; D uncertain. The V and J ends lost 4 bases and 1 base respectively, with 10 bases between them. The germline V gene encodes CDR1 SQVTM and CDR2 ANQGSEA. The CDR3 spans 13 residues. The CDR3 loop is CSVVVTPNTEAFF. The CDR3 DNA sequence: TGCAGCGTTGTGGTGACACCGAACACTGAAGCTTTCTTT. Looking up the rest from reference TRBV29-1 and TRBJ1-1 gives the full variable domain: SAVISQKPSRDICQRGTSLTIQCQVDSQVTMMFWYRQQPGQSLTLIATANQGSEATYESGFVIDKFPISRPNLTFSTLTVSNMSPEDSSIYLCSVVVTPNTEAFFGQGTRLTVV.

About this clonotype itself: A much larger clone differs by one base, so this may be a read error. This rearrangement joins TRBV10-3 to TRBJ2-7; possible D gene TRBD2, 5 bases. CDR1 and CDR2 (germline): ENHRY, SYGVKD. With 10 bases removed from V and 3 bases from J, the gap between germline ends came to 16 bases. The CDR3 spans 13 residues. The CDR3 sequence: CASWGDTLYEQYF. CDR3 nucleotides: TGTGCCAGCTGGGGAGATACCCTCTACGAGCAGTACTTC.

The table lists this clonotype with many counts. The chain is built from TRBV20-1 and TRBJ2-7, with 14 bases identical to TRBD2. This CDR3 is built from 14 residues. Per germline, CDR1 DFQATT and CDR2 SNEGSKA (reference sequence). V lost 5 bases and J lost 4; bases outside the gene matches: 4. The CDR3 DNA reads TGCAGTGCTCATCGACTAGCGGGAGGGTACGAGCAGTACTTC. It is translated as CSAHRLAGGYEQYF.

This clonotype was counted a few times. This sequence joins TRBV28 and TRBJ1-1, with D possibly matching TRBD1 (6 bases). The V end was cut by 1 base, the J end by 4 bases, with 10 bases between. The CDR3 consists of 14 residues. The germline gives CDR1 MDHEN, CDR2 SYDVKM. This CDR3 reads CASSLSQGVTEAFF. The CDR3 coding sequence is TGTGCCAGCAGTTTATCACAGGGAGTCACTGAAGCTTTCTTT. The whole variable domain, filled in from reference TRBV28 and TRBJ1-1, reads DVKVTQSSRYLVKRTGEKVFLECVQDMDHENMFWYRQDPGLGLRLIYFSYDVKMKEKGDIPEGYSVSREKKERFSLILESASTNQTSMYLCASSLSQGVTEAFFGQGTRLTVV.

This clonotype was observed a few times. The CDR3, as DNA: TGTGCCATCAGAAGCCCAGGGAAGGATACGCAGTATTTT. Translating gives CAIRSPGKDTQYF. The chain carries TRBV10-3 and TRBJ2-3; D is perhaps TRBD1 (5 bases). V lost 6 bases to trimming and J lost 6 bases, with 13 bases between them. The CDR3 runs to 13 residues. CDR1 is ENHRY, CDR2 SYGVKD, per germline.